The T cell receptor beta chain under discussion was sequenced for a study of cytomegalovirus exposure and HLA in healthy donors. CDR1 is SGHRS and CDR2 is YFSETQ in the germline V gene. This CDR3 contains 18 residues. V was cut by 1 base and J by 1 base, with 19 bases left in between. Measured with immunoSEQ multiplex PCR; TCRdb has only the in-frame clones, and not every one. The repertoire consists of approximately 240,000 clones, with 80% to 95% occurring once and the leading ten covering approximately 0.99%. The receptor comes from a woman aged 18-30 years in good health and CMV-seronegative. J is TRBJ2-3 and V is TRBV5-1, with a weak D call TRBD1 (6 bases). Source material: PBMCs. CDR3 sequence (DNA): TGCGCCAGCAGCTTGACCAGAACAGGGAATCTCGGCACAGATACGCAGTATTTT. This translates into CASSLTRTGNLGTDTQYF.